Following are 25 T cell receptor beta chains from one sample sequenced in a study of T-cell memory formation after mild COVID-19 (dated by TCRdb to the early 2020s). Library creation used 5' RACE. TCRdb shows the sequencer as Illumina NovaSeq 6000. The public reads were quality trimmed at Q25 with fastp and then assembled into clones with MiXCR by TCRdb, keeping productive beta chains. Every entry covers one CDR3 protein and lists the most common genes and DNA from its rows. The sample includes 300,000 to 400,000 distinct CDR3 sequences, with 25% to 30% observed a single time. The ten largest clones represent roughly 12% of the sample. The sample consisted of PBMCs or a T cell subset sorted from them (not recorded which). The receptors were gathered from an adult woman who had mild COVID-19 (a few samples of this study predate the infection). The sample titles of this study are shuffled in the database, so cell type and time point are left out; the donor was told from shared clones.

At least ten counts were recorded for this clonotype. The rearrangement uses TRBV29-1 and TRBJ2-5; TRBD2 matches 11 bases. Looked up from germline, CDR1 is SQVTM and CDR2 is ANQGSEA. This CDR3 region has 14 residues. Losses at the gene ends were 5 bases for V and 5 bases for J; bases not matched to a gene: 7. CDR3: CSVRGLAGTETQYF. In nucleotides, the CDR3 is TGCAGCGTTCGCGGACTAGCGGGCACTGAGACCCAGTACTTC. Variable domain in full (rest from reference TRBV29-1 and TRBJ2-5): SAVISQKPSRDICQRGTSLTIQCQVDSQVTMMFWYRQQPGQSLTLIATANQGSEATYESGFVIDKFPISRPNLTFSTLTVSNMSPEDSSIYLCSVRGLAGTETQYFGPGTRLLVL.

The rearrangement links TRBV15 to TRBJ1-1; D possibly corresponds to TRBD1 (5 bases). This CDR3 contains 17 residues. Trimming pared 0 bases from V and 4 bases from J, leaving 18 bases between. Germline V gene data show CDR1 as LNHNV and CDR2 as YYDKDF (reference sequence). The chain's CDR3 is CATSRDGQGPLRTEAFF. Written as DNA, the CDR3 is TGTGCCACCAGCAGAGATGGGCAGGGACCCCTTCGCACTGAAGCTTTCTTT.

The chain couples TRBV20-1 to TRBJ1-2; TRBD1 agrees at 7 bases. Germline trimming cut 6 bases from V and 3 bases from J; bases unmatched to any gene: 4. The CDR3 length is 12 residues. CDR1 and CDR2 (germline): DFQATT, SNEGSKA (reference sequence). CDR3 amino acids: CSAHRGDYGYTF. The DNA for the CDR3 is TGCAGTGCGCACAGGGGAGACTATGGCTACACCTTC.

The rearrangement joins TRBV12-3 or TRBV12-4 to TRBJ1-2; possibly TRBD1 for D (5 bases). The V gene lost 8 bases and the J gene lost 5 bases, with 9 bases spanning the gap. The CDR3 has 11 amino acids. In DNA, the CDR3 is TGTGCCAGCTCTAGGGGTTATGGCTACACCTTC. It encodes CASSRGYGYTF.

This CDR3 reads CASSLGTGTQYF. The CDR3, as DNA: TGTGCCAGCAGCTTAGGAACGGGTACGCAGTATTTT. The chain couples TRBV7-6 to TRBJ2-3; D is uncertain. CDR1 is SGHVS and CDR2 is FNYEAQ in the germline V gene. The CDR3 runs to 12 residues. Trimming pared 1 base from V and 8 bases from J, leaving 7 bases between.

This clonotype occurred a few times. The chain uses TRBV5-6 and TRBJ2-2; 8 bases line up with TRBD1. The trim removed 0 bases at V and 4 bases at J, leaving 14 bases unmatched. This CDR3 spans 19 amino acids. The germline gives CDR1 SGHDT, CDR2 YYEEEE. The DNA of the CDR3 is TGTGCCAGCAGCTTGGTTGGGACAGGTCCTCAACGTAGCACCGGGGAGCTGTTTTTT. Protein product: CASSLVGTGPQRSTGELFF.

The V call is TRBV4-2, the J call TRBJ2-7; 13 bases match TRBD2. The V gene end was trimmed by 4 bases and the J gene end by 4 bases; junction bases not matched to a gene: 7. Germline V gene data show CDR1 as LGHNA and CDR2 as YNFKEQ. This CDR3 is 16 amino acids long. CDR3 DNA sequence: TGTGCCAGCAGCCCAAGGGGACTAGCGGGAAGATACGAGCAGTACTTC. Its protein product is CASSPRGLAGRYEQYF.

The chain combines TRBV19 with TRBJ2-3; tentatively, D is TRBD2 (6 bases). The germline gives CDR1 LNHDA, CDR2 SQIVND (reference sequence). This CDR3 spans 14 amino acids. V was clipped by 4 bases and J by 5 bases, with 13 bases between them. CDR3 loop: CASSRGLGGDTQYF. The CDR3 DNA follows: TGTGCCAGTAGTAGGGGCCTCGGGGGAGATACGCAGTATTTT.

This clonotype has ten or more counts. V gene TRBV6-5 combines with J gene TRBJ2-7; TRBD2 might be the D (5 bases). The germline V gene encodes CDR1 MNHEY and CDR2 SVGAGI. The CDR3 extends over 12 amino acids. V was shortened by 6 bases and J by 4 bases, with 10 bases between the two germline ends. CDR3 sequence reads: CASSTRGYEQYF. The CDR3 DNA follows: TGTGCCAGCAGCACCCGGGGTTACGAGCAGTACTTC.

This clonotype was seen more than once but under ten times. This chain links TRBV6-6 with TRBJ1-1; possibly TRBD1 for D (6 bases). This CDR3 comprises 17 residues. CDR1 and CDR2 from the germline V gene are MNHNY and SVGAGI (reference sequence). With 5 bases removed from V and 2 bases from J, the gap between germline ends came to 21 bases. The CDR3 sequence: CASSLDPLGGGNTEAFF. In nucleotides, the CDR3 is TGTGCCAGCAGTCTAGACCCCTTGGGGGGCGGAAACACTGAAGCTTTCTTT.

The rearrangement joins TRBV3-1 to TRBJ2-1, with 11 bases fitting TRBD2. The CDR3 has 16 residues. Losses at the gene ends were 3 bases for V and 9 bases for J; bases not matched to a gene: 10. Germline-derived CDR1 and CDR2 are LGHDT and YNNKEL (reference sequence). The CDR3 here is CASSHYVAGGLGEQFF. The CDR3 region has the DNA TGTGCCAGCAGCCATTACGTAGCGGGAGGGTTGGGTGAGCAGTTCTTC.

This clonotype was observed a few times. The rearrangement links TRBV29-1 to TRBJ2-7, with D perhaps being TRBD1 or TRBD2 (5 bases each). The V gene's germline CDR1 is SQVTM and CDR2 ANQGSEA. Trimming removed 3 bases from V and 5 bases from J, with 17 bases in between. The CDR3 totals 14 residues. CDR3 DNA sequence: TGCAGCGTTGACGGGCAGGGAGTTTTCAACGAGCAGTACTTC. Amino acids: CSVDGQGVFNEQYF.

This sequence joins TRBV9 and TRBJ2-7; 7 bases fit TRBD2. The ends lost 3 bases at V and 5 bases at J; junction bases unmatched: 14. CDR3 length: 16 residues. The germline CDR1 and CDR2 sequences are SGDLS and YYNGEE. The CDR3, as DNA: TGTGCCAGCAGCGACCGAACTAGCGTTTCTCTCCACGAGCAGTACTTC. Protein sequence: CASSDRTSVSLHEQYF. The entire variable domain, with the rest obtained from reference TRBV9 and TRBJ2-7, is as follows: DSGVTQTPKHLITATGQRVTLRCSPRSGDLSVYWYQQSLDQGLQFLIQYYNGEERAKGNILERFSAQQFPDLHSELNLSSLELGDSALYFCASSDRTSVSLHEQYFGPGTRLTVT.

V and J are TRBV30 and TRBJ1-1; the D gene is possibly TRBD1 (5 bases). This CDR3 is built from 14 residues. CDR1 and CDR2 from the germline V gene are GTSNPN and SVGIG (reference sequence). Trimming pared 3 bases from V and 4 bases from J, leaving 15 bases between. The CDR3: CAWSPGLTATEAFF. The CDR3 nucleotides are TGTGCCTGGAGCCCGGGGCTTACGGCCACTGAAGCTTTCTTT.

This clonotype was counted only a few times. This chain uses TRBV24-1 with TRBJ2-7; TRBD2 might be the D (5 bases). Germline V gene data show CDR1 as KGHDR and CDR2 as SFDVKD. CDR3 length: 15 amino acids. The V gene lost 7 bases and the J gene lost 3 bases, with 18 bases spanning the gap. This CDR3 is CATRTVGPRDYEQYF. CDR3 DNA sequence: TGTGCCACCAGGACGGTTGGCCCCCGGGACTACGAGCAGTACTTC.

The chain combines TRBV12-3 or TRBV12-4 with TRBJ1-3, with 10 bases that match TRBD1. Trimming cost V 4 bases and J 4 bases; bases outside gene matches: 10. The CDR3 spans 17 residues. CDR3 amino acids: CASSSTTGTGDGNTIYF. CDR3 DNA: TGTGCCAGCAGTTCCACCACCGGGACAGGGGACGGAAACACCATATATTTT.

In its sample, this clonotype was seen a few times. The V call is TRBV20-1, the J call TRBJ2-7, with 11 bases aligning to TRBD2. The CDR3 loop spans 16 amino acids. Germline loops: CDR1 DFQATT, CDR2 SNEGSKA (reference sequence). Losses at the gene ends were 1 base for V and 2 bases for J; bases not matched to a gene: 7. CDR3 DNA sequence: TGCAGTGCTAGAGCCCGACTAGCGGGGTTGGCCTACGAGCAGTACTTC. Its translation: CSARARLAGLAYEQYF.

The rearrangement links TRBV9 to TRBJ1-1; D not resolved. Deletions cut 3 bases from V and 2 bases from J, with 11 bases between. The germline gives CDR1 SGDLS, CDR2 YYNGEE. CDR3 size: 14 residues. The CDR3 here is CASSAHGGNTEAFF. The DNA of the CDR3 is TGTGCCAGCAGCGCTCACGGAGGTAACACTGAAGCTTTCTTT.

Only one count was recorded for this clonotype. The V gene is TRBV2, the J gene TRBJ2-5, with 7 bases lining up with TRBD1. The ends lost 3 bases at V and 2 bases at J; junction bases unmatched: 9. Germline CDR1 SNHLY, CDR2 FYNNEI. The CDR3 is 16 amino acids. The CDR3 coding sequence is TGTGCCAGCAGTGAGGGTTTGGCAGGGGGACAAGAGACCCAGTACTTC. Amino acid sequence: CASSEGLAGGQETQYF.

This CDR3 is CASSPNRGPNTEAFF. As DNA, the CDR3 is TGTGCCAGCAGTCCGAACAGGGGGCCGAACACTGAAGCTTTCTTT. The rearrangement uses TRBV3-1 and TRBJ1-1; 9 bases fit TRBD1. Per the germline V gene, CDR1 is LGHDT and CDR2 is YNNKEL (reference sequence). Unmatched junction bases numbered 6, after V lost 6 bases and J lost 1 base. This CDR3 region has 15 residues.

This clonotype was seen many times. The CDR3 DNA reads as TGCAGCGTTGAAGATCTGGTTTACACCGGGGAGCTGTTTTTT. Protein sequence: CSVEDLVYTGELFF. V is TRBV29-1 and J is TRBJ2-2, with D unclear. The V and J ends lost 0 bases and 3 bases respectively, with 8 bases between them. There are 14 residues in the CDR3. From germline, CDR1 is SQVTM and CDR2 ANQGSEA.

V and J are TRBV19 and TRBJ1-1; D remains unclear. The CDR3 has 12 residues. The V end was cut by 10 bases, the J end by 4 bases, with 13 bases between. Germline V lookup: CDR1 LNHDA, CDR2 SQIVND (reference sequence). In DNA, the CDR3 is TGTGCCACCCGCTCGGGGTCCACTGAAGCTTTCTTT. Translating it yields CATRSGSTEAFF.

This clonotype was recorded a few times. The chain employs TRBV12-3 or TRBV12-4 and TRBJ2-7; D is unclear. Trimming left V 2 bases short and J 3 bases short, with 8 bases between. The CDR3 loop spans 13 amino acids. The CDR3 is CASSLSGVYEQYF. CDR3 DNA sequence: TGTGCCAGCAGTTTATCGGGTGTCTACGAGCAGTACTTC.

This chain uses TRBV5-1 with TRBJ1-2; tentatively, D is TRBD1 (5 bases). Looked up from germline, CDR1 is SGHRS and CDR2 is YFSETQ. V lost 5 bases and J 8 bases, leaving 19 bases between the germline ends. This CDR3 has 14 amino acids. This CDR3 reads CASRPGAAPPGYTF. The CDR3 DNA is TGCGCCAGCAGGCCCGGGGCAGCTCCACCCGGCTACACCTTC.

The J gene is TRBJ2-3, the V gene TRBV12-3 or TRBV12-4; TRBD2 might be the D (6 bases). Trimming removed 3 bases from V and 4 bases from J, with 17 bases in between. CDR3 length equals 16 residues. The CDR3 region is CASSFHVRGPPDTQYF. Here the CDR3 DNA reads TGTGCCAGCAGTTTTCACGTGCGGGGTCCTCCAGATACGCAGTATTTT.